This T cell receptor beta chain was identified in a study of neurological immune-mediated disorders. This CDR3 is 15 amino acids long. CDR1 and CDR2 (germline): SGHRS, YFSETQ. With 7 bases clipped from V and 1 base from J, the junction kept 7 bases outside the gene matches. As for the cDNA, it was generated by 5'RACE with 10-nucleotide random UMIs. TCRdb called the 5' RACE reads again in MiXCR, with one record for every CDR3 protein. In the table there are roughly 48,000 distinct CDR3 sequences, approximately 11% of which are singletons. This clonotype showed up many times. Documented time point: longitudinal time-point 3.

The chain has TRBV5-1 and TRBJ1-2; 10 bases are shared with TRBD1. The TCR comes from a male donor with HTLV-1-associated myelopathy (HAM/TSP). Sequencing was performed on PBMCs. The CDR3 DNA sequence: TGCGCCAGCTCCGGCGGGACAGGGGTTAACTATGGCTACACCTTC. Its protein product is CASSGGTGVNYGYTF.